The source of this T cell receptor beta chain is a study of blood T cells in healthy people across ages. Looked up from germline, CDR1 is SGHVS and CDR2 is FNYEAQ. The CDR3 contains 18 residues. The V end lost 1 base, the J end lost 4 bases, and 23 bases lay between the germline ends. General study points: Higher diversity and more naive CD4+ cells were features of long-lived donors, compared to aged donors. Estimated diversity across one million T cells was deemed an underestimate.

About this clonotype itself: Its antigen remains unidentified.

Next came a second PCR, run for about 7 to 12 cycles, which used a sample-barcoded 5' primer along with a J-beta primer mix. TCRdb analysed the 5' RACE reads with MiXCR anew, one entry per CDR3 protein. The sample contains around 1,000,000 distinct CDR3 sequences, around 25% of which appear only once. These records were also assigned to another study, of T cells of mothers and their children. That study reports: Related mother-child pairs shared marginally more repertoire than unrelated pairs, though not significantly.

This rearrangement joins TRBV7-6 to TRBJ2-7; TRBD1 might be the D (5 bases). This TCR was sampled from a girl aged 2-9 years in good health. Sample: blood. The DNA of the CDR3 is TGTGCCAGCAGCTTAGTCCCTCCTCAAGCGACAGCTGAATACGAGCAGTACTTC. Protein sequence: CASSLVPPQATAEYEQYF. The complete variable domain, with remaining parts taken from reference TRBV7-6 and TRBJ2-7, reads GAGVSQSPRYKVTKRGQDVALRCDPISGHVSLYWYRQALGQGPEFLTYFNYEAQQDKSGLPNDRFSAERPEGSISTLTIQRTEQRDSAMYRCASSLVPPQATAEYEQYFGPGTRLTVT.